This T cell receptor beta chain derives from a study of read filtering for tumor transcriptome and immune sequencing. Looking at the study overall: The cohort had some 17 men and 14 to 15 women aged roughly 47 to 85, mean about 67 years.

From about 0.4 ug of RNA, a library with molecular barcoded alpha/delta and beta/gamma adaptors was made. TCRdb re-called the reads with MiXCR, one entry per CDR3 protein. The table lists roughly 25,000 distinct CDR3 sequences, 13% to 15% of them singletons. The CDR3 length is 14 residues. Germline lookup yields CDR1 SGHNT and CDR2 YYREEE (reference sequence). Trimming removed 10 bases from V and 6 bases from J; junction bases left unmatched: 13. The sample holds a few counts of this clonotype. The rearrangement uses TRBV5-4 and TRBJ2-5; TRBD2 matches 9 bases. Sequenced: a population of CD138-negative cells sorted from bone marrow. This clonotype was sampled from a donor aged 40 or older with multiple myeloma. The DNA for the CDR3 is TGTGCCTTGGCCAAAGCGGGAGGAAGGAAGACCCAGTACTTC. It translates to CALAKAGGRKTQYF.